The 15 T cell receptor beta chains listed next were all sequenced from one sample in a study of post-analysis software for immune sequencing data. Study-wide results and caveats: Patients carried several TRBV segments more frequently than controls did, and TRBV5-6, TRBV5-1 and TRBV20-1 were among them.

What these receptors recognize is not known. Libraries were made from TCR beta cDNA, and they carried unique molecular identifiers. TCRdb re-analysed the PCR reads in MiXCR, keeping a single row per CDR3 protein. This sample yields roughly 400,000 distinct CDR3 sequences, of which less than 40% are seen a single time; approximately 7.7% belongs to the top ten. The specimen sequenced was blood. The receptors originated from a girl aged 2-15 years with multiple sclerosis.

As to this clonotype: At one boundary the junction diverges from the germline segment, which might be a read error. V gene TRBV12-3 or TRBV12-4 combines with J gene TRBJ1-2, with TRBD1 identical over 7 bases. The CDR3 covers 13 residues. The CDR3 region is CASSVGQQNGCTF. CDR3 nucleotides: TGTGCCAGCAGCGTGGGACAGCAAAATGGCTGCACCTTC.

Here the CDR3 DNA reads TGTGCCAGCAGTTTATCGGCCGGTAATGAGCAGTACTTC. It translates to CASSLSAGNEQYF. The J gene is TRBJ2-5, the V gene TRBV27; D gene uncertain. Trimming pared 0 bases from V and 11 bases from J, leaving 13 bases between. Germline V gene data show CDR1 as MNHEY and CDR2 as SMNVEV (reference sequence). The CDR3 loop spans 13 amino acids.

The V call is TRBV24-1, the J call TRBJ2-5, with 8 bases aligning to TRBD1. The J call could be wrong; TRBJ2-7 is a better fit for the DNA end. The germline gives CDR1 KGHDR, CDR2 SFDVKD. The CDR3 contains 15 residues. The chain's CDR3 is CATSDSGTGYYEQYF. The CDR3 coding sequence is TGTGCCACCAGTGATTCCGGGACAGGCTACTACGAGCAGTACTTC.

This chain uses TRBV2 with TRBJ2-3; D gene uncertain. Trimming took 1 base from V and 2 from J, leaving 4 bases between them. This CDR3 contains 13 residues. Germline V gives CDR1 SNHLY, CDR2 FYNNEI. The CDR3 DNA follows: TGTGCCAGCAGTGAAGGGGTCACAGATACGCAGTATTTT. Translation gives CASSEGVTDTQYF.

The V gene is TRBV12-3 or TRBV12-4, the J gene TRBJ2-7; D gene ambiguous. Trimming pared 6 bases from V and 2 bases from J, leaving 14 bases between. The CDR3 loop spans 14 amino acids. The CDR3 region has the DNA TGTGCCAGCAGCCCCGATGTAACGCCCTACGAGCAGTACTTC. It yields the protein CASSPDVTPYEQYF.

This clonotype was seen a few times. The chain couples TRBV20-1 to TRBJ2-1, with no clear D. From germline, CDR1 is DFQATT and CDR2 SNEGSKA (reference sequence). With 8 bases removed from V and 7 bases from J, the gap between germline ends came to 15 bases. The CDR3 has 12 amino acids. The CDR3 reads CSTTFSPNEQFF. As DNA, the CDR3 is TGCAGTACTACCTTTAGTCCGAATGAGCAGTTCTTC.

The chain joins TRBV5-4 to TRBJ2-4, with TRBD1 as a possible D gene (5 bases). The tail of the sequence fits TRBJ2-7 better, so the J call may be wrong. CDR3 length: 13 amino acids. CDR1 SGHNT and CDR2 YYREEE come from the germline V gene (reference sequence). The DNA for the CDR3 is TGTGCCAGCACTTCAGGTGGGGCCCACGAGCAGTACTTC. Translated, it gives CASTSGGAHEQYF.

This sequence joins TRBV18 and TRBJ1-6; D is ambiguous. Per germline, CDR1 KGHSH and CDR2 LQKENI. The V gene lost 3 bases and the J gene lost 9 bases, with 24 bases spanning the gap. CDR3 length equals 18 residues. CDR3 protein: CASSPRPVVSGDGSPLHF. The CDR3 DNA follows: TGTGCCAGCTCACCTCGCCCGGTAGTTTCCGGTGATGGTTCACCCCTCCACTTT.

This chain joins TRBV28 and TRBJ2-7, with D maybe TRBD2 (5 bases). Trimming took off 4 bases at V and 0 bases at J, with 16 bases between the two ends. CDR1 is MDHEN, CDR2 SYDVKM, per germline. The length of the CDR3 is 16 residues. This chain's CDR3 is CASSSSRVASSYEQYF. The CDR3 DNA sequence: TGTGCCAGCAGTTCCTCTCGGGTAGCGAGCTCCTACGAGCAGTACTTC.

This clonotype was seen only a few times. This chain joins TRBV15 and TRBJ1-2, with D possibly matching TRBD1 (6 bases). Trimming removed 3 bases at V and 8 bases at J, with 13 bases between. The CDR3 is 13 amino acids. Germline V gene lookup returns CDR1 LNHNV and CDR2 YYDKDF (reference sequence). This CDR3 is CATSRAEGGGYTF. CDR3 DNA: TGTGCCACCAGCAGGGCCGAGGGGGGCGGCTACACCTTC.

This clonotype was recorded a few times. The V and J genes are TRBV12-3 or TRBV12-4 and TRBJ2-3; D remains unclear. The CDR3 spans 12 residues. The V gene lost 6 bases and the J gene lost 4 bases, with 8 bases spanning the gap. The CDR3 nucleotides read TGTGCCAGCAGCTTGCGGCCAGATACGCAGTATTTT. Protein: CASSLRPDTQYF.

This clonotype occurred a few times. This chain joins TRBV6-6 and TRBJ2-5; 8 bases line up with TRBD1. The CDR3 covers 14 residues. V was clipped by 7 bases and J by 5 bases; unmatched bases: 9. From germline, CDR1 is MNHNY and CDR2 SVGAGI (reference sequence). Here the CDR3 DNA reads TGTGCCAGCACCACCCAGGGGGCCTGGGAGACCCAGTACTTC. The encoded protein is CASTTQGAWETQYF.

The V gene is TRBV11-2, the J gene TRBJ1-2; D possibly corresponds to TRBD1 (6 bases). Between the trimmed V and J ends, which lost 4 bases and 7 bases, there was a span of 13 bases. The CDR3 runs 13 residues. Per germline, CDR1 SGHAT and CDR2 FQNNGV. The CDR3 sequence: CASSSVQGFGYTF. In DNA form, the CDR3 reads TGTGCCAGCAGCTCGGTTCAGGGGTTTGGCTACACCTTC.

The chain uses TRBV12-3 or TRBV12-4 and TRBJ1-1, with no clear D. Trimming removed 3 bases at V and 1 base at J, with 15 bases between. The CDR3 covers 16 residues. The CDR3 reads CASSFGMRAWNTEAFF. The CDR3 nucleotides read TGTGCCAGCAGTTTTGGTATGAGGGCGTGGAACACTGAAGCTTTCTTT.

The chain employs TRBV29-1 and TRBJ1-2, with TRBD1 matching over 11 bases. The CDR3 runs 13 residues. Germline loops: CDR1 SQVTM, CDR2 ANQGSEA. V trimming: 7 bases; J trimming: 7 bases; junction bases outside the gene matches: 8. CDR3 nucleotide sequence: TGCAGCGACGGACAGGGGGCCATTGGTGGCTACACCTTC. Translating gives CSDGQGAIGGYTF.